This T cell receptor (beta chain) appears in the sequencing data of a study of blood T cell repertoires in COVID-19. Study at large: T cells, B-cell-depleted T cells, or PBMCs supplied cDNA or gDNA.

Assay: immunoSEQ multiplex PCR; the TCRdb copy retains only in-frame clones and omits some. The repertoire holds a few hundred thousand clones, with roughly 87% as singletons. Sequencing was performed on peripheral blood. The receptor comes from a man between 18 and 35 years old with active or convalescent COVID-19.

CDR3 amino acids: CAWSVQGMVKNEQFF. CDR3 coding DNA: TGTGCCTGGAGTGTACAGGGCATGGTTAAGAATGAGCAGTTCTTC. The chain is built from TRBV30 and TRBJ2-1; D might be TRBD1 (6 bases). The ends were cut back, 0 bases at V and 7 bases at J, with 16 bases in the middle. There are 15 residues in the CDR3. In germline, CDR1 is GTSNPN, CDR2 SVGIG (reference sequence).